The clone carrying this TCR beta chain came up many times. This sample is part of a study of T-cell reconstitution after alpha-beta-depleted transplantation in children. Unique molecular identifiers were built into the TCRbeta library. TCRdb independently ran MiXCR on the PCR reads; one entry per CDR3 protein. The sample gives approximately 230,000 distinct CDR3 sequences, about 25% of which show up once; 2% to 3% is in the top ten. Trimming took 2 bases from V and 3 from J; bases not matched to a gene: 8. The CDR3 is made up of 16 amino acids. CDR1 is SGHVS and CDR2 is FNYEAQ in the germline V gene. This sequence originates from a girl aged 2 to 9 with Fanconi anemia, due to receive a stem cell transplant. The sequenced sample was PBMCs, obtained before TCRalphabeta/CD19-depleted stem cell transplant. The chain joins TRBV7-6 to TRBJ2-5; 8 positions match TRBD1. As DNA, the CDR3 is TGTGCCAGCAGCTTATTTGTGCAGGGGGCCAAAGAGACCCAGTACTTC. Residues: CASSLFVQGAKETQYF.